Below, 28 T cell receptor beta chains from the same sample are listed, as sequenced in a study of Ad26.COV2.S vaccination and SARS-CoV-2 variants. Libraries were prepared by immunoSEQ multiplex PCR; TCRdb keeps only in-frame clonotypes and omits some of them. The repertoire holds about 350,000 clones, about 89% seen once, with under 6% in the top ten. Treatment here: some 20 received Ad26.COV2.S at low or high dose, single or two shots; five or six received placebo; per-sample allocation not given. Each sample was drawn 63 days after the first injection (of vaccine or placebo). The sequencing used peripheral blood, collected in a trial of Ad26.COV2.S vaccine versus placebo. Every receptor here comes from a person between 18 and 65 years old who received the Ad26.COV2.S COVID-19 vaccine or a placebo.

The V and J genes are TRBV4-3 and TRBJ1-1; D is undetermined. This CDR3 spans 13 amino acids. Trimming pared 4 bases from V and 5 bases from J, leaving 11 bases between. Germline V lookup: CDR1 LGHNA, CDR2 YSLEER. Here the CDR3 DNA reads TGCGCCAGCAGCCGCCAAGCGGGTACTGAAGCTTTCTTT. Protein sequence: CASSRQAGTEAFF.

The CDR3 here is CASSSLGPTDTQYF. CDR3 nucleotides: TGTGCCAGCAGCTCCCTTGGGCCGACAGATACGCAGTATTTT. The chain couples TRBV11-2 to TRBJ2-3; D unclear. The CDR3 extends over 14 amino acids. Germline CDR1 reads SGHAT; CDR2 reads FQNNGV. V dropped 4 bases and J dropped 3 bases, with 11 bases sitting between them.

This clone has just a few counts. The CDR3 DNA reads TGTGCCAGTACCCTAGGGACAGCCAGCAATCAGCCCCAGCATTTT. This codes for CASTLGTASNQPQHF. The chain employs TRBV19 and TRBJ1-5, with 7 bases matching TRBD1. Trimming removed 7 bases from V and 1 base from J; junction bases left unmatched: 7. CDR3 length: 15 amino acids. CDR1 LNHDA and CDR2 SQIVND come from the germline V gene (reference sequence).

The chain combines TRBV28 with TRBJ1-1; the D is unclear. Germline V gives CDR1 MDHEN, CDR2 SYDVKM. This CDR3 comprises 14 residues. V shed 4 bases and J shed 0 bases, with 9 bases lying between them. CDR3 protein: CASSWASMNTEAFF. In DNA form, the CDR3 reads TGTGCCAGCAGTTGGGCCAGTATGAACACTGAAGCTTTCTTT.

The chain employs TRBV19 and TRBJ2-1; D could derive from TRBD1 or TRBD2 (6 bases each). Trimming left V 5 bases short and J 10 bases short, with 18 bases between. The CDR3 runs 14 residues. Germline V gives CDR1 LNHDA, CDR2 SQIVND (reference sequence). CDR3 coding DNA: TGTGCCAGTAGTTGGACAAACCGAGGGGGGGAGCAGTTCTTC. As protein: CASSWTNRGGEQFF.

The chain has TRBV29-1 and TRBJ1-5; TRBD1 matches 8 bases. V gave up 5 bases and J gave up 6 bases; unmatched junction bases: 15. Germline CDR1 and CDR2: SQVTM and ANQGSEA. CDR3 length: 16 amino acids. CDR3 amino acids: CSVSMGQGAPSQPQHF. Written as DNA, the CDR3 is TGCAGCGTTAGCATGGGGCAGGGGGCGCCCAGTCAGCCCCAGCATTTT.

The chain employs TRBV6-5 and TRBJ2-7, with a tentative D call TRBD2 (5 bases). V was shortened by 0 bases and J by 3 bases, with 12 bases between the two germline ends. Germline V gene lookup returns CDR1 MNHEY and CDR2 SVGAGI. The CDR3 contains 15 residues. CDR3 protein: CASSYSIGVRYEQYF. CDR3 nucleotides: TGTGCCAGCAGTTACTCGATCGGGGTTCGCTACGAGCAGTACTTC.

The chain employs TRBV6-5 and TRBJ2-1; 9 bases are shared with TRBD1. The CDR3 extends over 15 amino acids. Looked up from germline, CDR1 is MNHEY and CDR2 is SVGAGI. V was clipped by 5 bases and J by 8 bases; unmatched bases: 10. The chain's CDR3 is CASSPRGTGYDEQFF. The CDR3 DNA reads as TGTGCCAGCAGTCCACGCGGGACAGGGTATGATGAGCAGTTCTTC.

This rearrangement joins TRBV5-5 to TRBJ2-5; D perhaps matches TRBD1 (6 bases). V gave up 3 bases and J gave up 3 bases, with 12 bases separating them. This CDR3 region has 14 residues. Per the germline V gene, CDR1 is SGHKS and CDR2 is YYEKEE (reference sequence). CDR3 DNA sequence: TGTGCCAGCAGCTACTTGAACAGGGAAGAGACCCAGTACTTC. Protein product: CASSYLNREETQYF.

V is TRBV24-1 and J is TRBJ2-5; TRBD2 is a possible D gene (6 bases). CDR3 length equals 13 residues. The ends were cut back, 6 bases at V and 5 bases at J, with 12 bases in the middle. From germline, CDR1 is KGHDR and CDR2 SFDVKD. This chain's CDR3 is CATSRQSGETQYF. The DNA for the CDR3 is TGTGCCACCAGTCGACAGAGCGGGGAGACCCAGTACTTC.

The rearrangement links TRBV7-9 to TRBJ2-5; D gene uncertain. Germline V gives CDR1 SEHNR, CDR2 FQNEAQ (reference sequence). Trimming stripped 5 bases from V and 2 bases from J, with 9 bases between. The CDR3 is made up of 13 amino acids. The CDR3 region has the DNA TGTGCCAGCAGCCCCCGACCTCAAGAGACCCAGTACTTC. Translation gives CASSPRPQETQYF.

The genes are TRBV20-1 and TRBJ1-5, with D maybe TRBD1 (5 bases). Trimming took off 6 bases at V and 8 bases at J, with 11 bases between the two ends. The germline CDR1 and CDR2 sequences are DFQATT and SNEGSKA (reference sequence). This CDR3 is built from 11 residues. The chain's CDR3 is CSATTGEPQHF. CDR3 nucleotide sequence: TGCAGTGCCACGACGGGGGAGCCCCAGCATTTT.

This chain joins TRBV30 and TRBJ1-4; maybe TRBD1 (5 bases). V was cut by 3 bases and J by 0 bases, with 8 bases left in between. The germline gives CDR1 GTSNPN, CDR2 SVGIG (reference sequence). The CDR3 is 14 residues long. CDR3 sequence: CAWRRQSTNEKLFF. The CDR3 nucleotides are TGTGCCTGGAGGCGACAGTCAACTAATGAAAAACTGTTTTTT.

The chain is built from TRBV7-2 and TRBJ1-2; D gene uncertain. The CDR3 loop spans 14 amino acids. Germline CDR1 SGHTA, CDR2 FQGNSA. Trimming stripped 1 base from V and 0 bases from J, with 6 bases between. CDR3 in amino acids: CASSLGVTNYGYTF. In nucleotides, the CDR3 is TGTGCCAGCAGCTTAGGGGTGACTAACTATGGCTACACCTTC.

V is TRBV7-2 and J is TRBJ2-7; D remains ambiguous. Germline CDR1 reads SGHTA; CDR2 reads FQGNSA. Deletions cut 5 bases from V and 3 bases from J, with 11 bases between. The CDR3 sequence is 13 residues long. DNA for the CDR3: TGTGCCAGCAGCAAAGAGGACCTCTACGAGCAGTACTTC. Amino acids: CASSKEDLYEQYF.

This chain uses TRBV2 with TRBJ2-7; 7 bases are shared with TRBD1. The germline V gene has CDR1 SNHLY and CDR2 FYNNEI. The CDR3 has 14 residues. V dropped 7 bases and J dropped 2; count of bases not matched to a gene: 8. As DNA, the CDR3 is TGTGCCAGCACCTTAACGGGACAGACCTACGAGCAGTACTTC. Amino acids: CASTLTGQTYEQYF.

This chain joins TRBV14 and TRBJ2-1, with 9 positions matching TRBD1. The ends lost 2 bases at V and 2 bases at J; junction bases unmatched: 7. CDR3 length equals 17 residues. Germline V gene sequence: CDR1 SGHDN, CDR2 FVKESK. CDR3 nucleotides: TGTGCCAGCAGCCAATGGGACACAGGGGGCCCCTACAATGAGCAGTTCTTC. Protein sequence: CASSQWDTGGPYNEQFF.

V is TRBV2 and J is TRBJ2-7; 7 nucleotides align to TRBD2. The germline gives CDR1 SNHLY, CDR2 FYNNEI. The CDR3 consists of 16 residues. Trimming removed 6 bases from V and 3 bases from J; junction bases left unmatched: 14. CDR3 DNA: TGTGCCAGCAGCGTTCCCCCCCACGCGGGAGTCTACGAGCAGTACTTC. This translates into CASSVPPHAGVYEQYF.

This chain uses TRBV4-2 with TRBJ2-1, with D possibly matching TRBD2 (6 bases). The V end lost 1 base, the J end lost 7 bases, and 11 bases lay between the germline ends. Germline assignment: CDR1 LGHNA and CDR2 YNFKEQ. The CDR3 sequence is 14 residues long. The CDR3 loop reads CASSQGRGTNEQFF. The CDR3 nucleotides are TGTGCCAGCAGCCAAGGGAGGGGTACAAATGAGCAGTTCTTC.

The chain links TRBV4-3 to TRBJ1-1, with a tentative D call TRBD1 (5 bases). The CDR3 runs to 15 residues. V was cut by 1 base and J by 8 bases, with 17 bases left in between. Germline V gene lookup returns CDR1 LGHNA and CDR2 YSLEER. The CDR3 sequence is CASSQGTRGATEAFF. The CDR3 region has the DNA TGCGCCAGCAGCCAAGGAACGCGGGGCGCGACGGAAGCTTTCTTT.

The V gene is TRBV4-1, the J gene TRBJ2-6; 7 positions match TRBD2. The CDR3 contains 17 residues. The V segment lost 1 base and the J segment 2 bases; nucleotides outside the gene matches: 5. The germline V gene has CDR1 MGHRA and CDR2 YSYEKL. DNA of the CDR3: TGCGCCAGCAGCCAAGCTTCTGGGGGGGCTGGGGCCAACGTCCTGACTTTC. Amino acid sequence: CASSQASGGAGANVLTF.

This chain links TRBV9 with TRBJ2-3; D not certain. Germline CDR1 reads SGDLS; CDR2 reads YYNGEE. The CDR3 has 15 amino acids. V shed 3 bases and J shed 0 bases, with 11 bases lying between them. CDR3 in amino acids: CASSALLSSTDTQYF. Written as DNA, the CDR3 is TGTGCCAGCAGCGCCTTACTCTCTAGCACAGATACGCAGTATTTT.

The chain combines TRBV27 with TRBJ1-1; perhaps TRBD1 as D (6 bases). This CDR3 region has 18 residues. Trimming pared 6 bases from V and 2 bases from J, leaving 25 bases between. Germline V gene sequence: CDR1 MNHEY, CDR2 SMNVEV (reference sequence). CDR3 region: CASRRTGTKALENTEAFF. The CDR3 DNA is TGTGCCAGCAGGAGAACCGGGACAAAGGCTCTTGAAAACACTGAAGCTTTCTTT.

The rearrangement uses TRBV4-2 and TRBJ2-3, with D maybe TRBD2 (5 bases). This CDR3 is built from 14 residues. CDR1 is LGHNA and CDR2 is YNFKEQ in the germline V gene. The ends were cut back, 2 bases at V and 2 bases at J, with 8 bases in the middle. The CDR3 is CASSQQRPTDTQYF. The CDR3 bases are TGTGCCAGCAGCCAACAGCGGCCCACAGATACGCAGTATTTT.

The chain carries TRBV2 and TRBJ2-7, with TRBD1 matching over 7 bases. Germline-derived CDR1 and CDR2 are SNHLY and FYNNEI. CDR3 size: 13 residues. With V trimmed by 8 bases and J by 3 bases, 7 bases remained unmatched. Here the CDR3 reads CASRKGTDYEQYF. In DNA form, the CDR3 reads TGTGCCAGCCGTAAAGGGACAGACTACGAGCAGTACTTC.

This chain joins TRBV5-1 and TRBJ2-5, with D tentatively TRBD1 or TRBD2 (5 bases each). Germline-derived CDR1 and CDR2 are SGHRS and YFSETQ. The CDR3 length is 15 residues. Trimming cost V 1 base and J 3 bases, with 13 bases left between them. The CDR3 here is CASSLRGAWEETQYF. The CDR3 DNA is TGCGCCAGCAGCTTGAGAGGGGCGTGGGAAGAGACCCAGTACTTC.

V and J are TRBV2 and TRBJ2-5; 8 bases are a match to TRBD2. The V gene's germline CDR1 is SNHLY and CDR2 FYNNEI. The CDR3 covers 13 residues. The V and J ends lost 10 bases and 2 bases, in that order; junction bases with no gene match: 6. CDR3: CATASGRQETQYF. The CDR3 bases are TGTGCCACAGCGAGCGGGAGACAAGAGACCCAGTACTTC.

In DNA form, the CDR3 reads TGTGCCAGCAGTTTTGCAGAAAAGCCCTACGAGCAGTACTTC. Protein: CASSFAEKPYEQYF. The chain is built from TRBV27 and TRBJ2-7; D is ambiguous. CDR1 is MNHEY and CDR2 is SMNVEV in the germline V gene (reference sequence). V was trimmed by 3 bases and J by 2 bases, leaving 11 bases between them. There are 14 residues in the CDR3.